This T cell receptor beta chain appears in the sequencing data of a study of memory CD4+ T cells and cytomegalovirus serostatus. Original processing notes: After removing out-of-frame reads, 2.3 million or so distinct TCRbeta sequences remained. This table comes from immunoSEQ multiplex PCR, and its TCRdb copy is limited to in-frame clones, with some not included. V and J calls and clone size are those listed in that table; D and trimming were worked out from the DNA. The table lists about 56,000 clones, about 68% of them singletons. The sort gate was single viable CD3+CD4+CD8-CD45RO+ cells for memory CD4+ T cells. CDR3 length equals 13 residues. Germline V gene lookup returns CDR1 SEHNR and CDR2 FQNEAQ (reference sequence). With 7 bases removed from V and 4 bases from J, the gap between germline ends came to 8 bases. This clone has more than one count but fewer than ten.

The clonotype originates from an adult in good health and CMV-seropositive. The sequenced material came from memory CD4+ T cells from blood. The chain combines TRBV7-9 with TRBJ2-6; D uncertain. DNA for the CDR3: TGTGCCAGCAAGGTCTCAGGGGCCAACGTCCTGACTTTC. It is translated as CASKVSGANVLTF.